These 7 T cell receptor beta chains share one sample of origin, sequenced in a study of cytomegalovirus exposure and HLA in healthy donors. The PCR employed 60 Vbeta primers together with 13 Jbeta primers. Produced via immunoSEQ multiplex PCR; TCRdb's table is partial and in-frame only. This table has 90,000 to 140,000 clones, 69% appearing once. Sample: PBMCs. The source of these receptors is a man aged 25-45 years in good health and CMV-seronegative.

This sequence joins TRBV13 and TRBJ2-1, with 9 bases aligning to TRBD2. The CDR3 is made up of 15 amino acids. Germline CDR1 PRHDT, CDR2 FYEKMQ (reference sequence). V gave up 4 bases and J gave up 2 bases; unmatched junction bases: 3. CDR3 nucleotide sequence: TGTGCCAGCAGCTCGGCGGGAGGGCCCTACAATGAGCAGTTCTTC. It codes for CASSSAGGPYNEQFF.

V usage is TRBV30 and J usage is TRBJ1-5; D gene uncertain. With 0 bases removed from V and 0 bases from J, the gap between germline ends came to 6 bases. Looked up from germline, CDR1 is GTSNPN and CDR2 is SVGIG (reference sequence). This CDR3 contains 14 residues. The CDR3 here is CAWSVRNSNQPQHF. CDR3 DNA: TGTGCCTGGAGTGTCAGAAATAGCAATCAGCCCCAGCATTTT.

A word on this clone: The germline gene is not matched at one end of the junction; a read error may be the cause. The CDR3 nucleotides read TGTTCCAGCAGCTTATTAGCGGGGAATGAAAAACTGTTTTTT. It specifies CSSSLLAGNEKLFF. This chain joins TRBV7-9 and TRBJ1-4, with D unclear. The CDR3 runs to 14 residues. The germline V gene encodes CDR1 SEHNR and CDR2 FQNEAQ (reference sequence).

V usage is TRBV9 and J usage is TRBJ2-1, with 7 nucleotides matching TRBD1. V was pared by 0 bases and J by 9 bases, with 9 bases of the junction left unmatched. Looked up from germline, CDR1 is SGDLS and CDR2 is YYNGEE. This CDR3 comprises 15 residues. CDR3 residues: CASSVDGTVRFEQFF. The CDR3 DNA reads as TGTGCCAGCAGCGTAGATGGGACAGTCCGATTTGAGCAGTTCTTC.

The chain uses TRBV9 and TRBJ2-2; D ambiguous. V was shortened by 4 bases and J by 6 bases, with 10 bases between the two germline ends. CDR1 and CDR2 (germline): SGDLS, YYNGEE. This CDR3 is built from 13 residues. The CDR3 here is CASSPDMAGELFF. DNA for the CDR3: TGTGCCAGCAGCCCAGACATGGCCGGGGAGCTGTTTTTT.

The chain uses TRBV9 and TRBJ2-3, with 7 bases lining up with TRBD2. V dropped 0 bases and J dropped 10; count of bases not matched to a gene: 8. This CDR3 has 14 residues. Germline-derived CDR1 and CDR2 are SGDLS and YYNGEE. The CDR3 protein is CASSVDWRENAQYF. The DNA of the CDR3 is TGTGCCAGCAGCGTAGATTGGCGGGAGAACGCGCAGTATTTT.

The gene calls are TRBV9 and TRBJ2-3, with TRBD2 matching over 7 bases. CDR1 is SGDLS and CDR2 is YYNGEE in the germline V gene. Unmatched junction bases numbered 10, after V lost 4 bases and J lost 2 bases. This CDR3 is built from 16 residues. In DNA, the CDR3 is TGTGCCAGCAGCCCAGCTAGCGGCGGGCTCACAGATACGCAGTATTTT. This sequence encodes CASSPASGGLTDTQYF.